The present entry profiles one TCR beta chain with its context. As yet, its antigen is unknown. The junction does not match germline at one end; this may be a read error. This sample is part of a study of tumor-infiltrating lymphocytes in primary liver carcinoma. Findings of the study overall: Tumors and blood were compared for top-250-clone fraction, and tumors had the significantly higher value (p = 0.039).

The study co-extracted DNA and RNA from around 20-30 mg of unsorted bulk tissue. Cases comprised patients with primary liver carcinoma who received surgical resection. A constant-region primer served to make TCR beta cDNA from roughly 460 ng total RNA. Employing slightly modified ARM-PCR, three nested multiplex PCR rounds were run, and these gave rise to the TCR beta libraries. TCRdb used MiXCR to reprocess the multiplex PCR reads, holding one entry per CDR3 protein. The sample includes tens of thousands of distinct CDR3 sequences, 75% of them seen just once. Sequenced input: tumor-adjacent normal liver tissue. This clonotype originated in a man aged 35 to 55 with primary liver carcinoma and hepatitis B virus infection.

The CDR3 is CASSFRDTLYF. Here the CDR3 DNA reads TGTGCCAGCAGCTTTAGGGATACGCTGTATTTT. This sequence joins TRBV7-9 and TRBJ2-3; no definite D call. There are 11 residues in the CDR3. Germline CDR1 SEHNR, CDR2 FQNEAQ (reference sequence).